Presented here are 11 T cell receptor beta chains from one specimen sequenced in a study of shared clonotypes between healthy human individuals. TCRdb's table, derived via immunoSEQ multiplex PCR, lists solely in-frame clones and lacks some. The sample has 1,500,000 or so clones; around 97% are singletons. The specimen sequenced was naive CD4+ T cells sorted from blood. As to subset: CD45RA+ positively selected. These receptors originate from a man aged 25 to 40 in good health.

The chain couples TRBV19 to TRBJ1-3; the match to TRBD1 covers 7 bases. The J segment lost 0 bases and the V segment lost 7 bases, leaving 6 bases of the junction unmatched. Germline CDR1 and CDR2: LNHDA and SQIVND (reference sequence). The CDR3 runs 15 residues. The CDR3 region has the DNA TGTGCCAGTAATACAGGGGCTCGCTCTGGAAACACCATATATTTT. Its protein is CASNTGARSGNTIYF.

The rearrangement joins TRBV28 to TRBJ2-6, with D possibly being TRBD1 (5 bases). From germline, CDR1 is MDHEN and CDR2 SYDVKM. V lost 5 bases and J 0 bases, leaving 14 bases between the germline ends. The CDR3 has 17 amino acids. Written as DNA, the CDR3 is TGTGCCAGCAGTACTTATCAGGGCTTCTCTGGGGCCAACGTCCTGACTTTC. Protein sequence: CASSTYQGFSGANVLTF.

V and J are TRBV7-9 and TRBJ1-3, with D unclear. The CDR3 covers 13 residues. Germline V gene lookup returns CDR1 SEHNR and CDR2 FQNEAQ (reference sequence). V was pared by 6 bases and J by 0 bases, with 6 bases between. This chain's CDR3 is CASRSASGNTIYF. As DNA, the CDR3 is TGTGCCAGCAGGAGTGCCTCTGGAAACACCATATATTTT. Filled out from reference TRBV7-9 and TRBJ1-3, the complete variable domain reads DTGVSQNPRHKITKRGQNVTFRCDPISEHNRLYWYRQTLGQGPEFLTYFQNEAQLEKSRLLSDRFSAERPKGSFSTLEIQRTEQGDSAMYLCASRSASGNTIYFGEGSWLTVV.

The rearrangement joins TRBV7-8 to TRBJ2-5; a weak D match, TRBD1 (6 bases). V was trimmed by 0 bases and J by 9 bases, leaving 17 bases between them. Germline V CDR1 and CDR2: SGHVS, FQNEAQ. This CDR3 is built from 15 residues. DNA of the CDR3: TGTGCCAGCAGCTTAGCTGAGACAGGAGGCAGGGCCCAGTACTTC. This gives the protein CASSLAETGGRAQYF.

Here the CDR3 DNA reads TGTGCCAGTACTCCGGGACTAGCGGGATCCTACGAGCAGTACTTC. It specifies CASTPGLAGSYEQYF. The chain has TRBV19 and TRBJ2-7, with TRBD2 matching 13 bases. This CDR3 is 15 amino acids long. Germline-derived CDR1 and CDR2 are LNHDA and SQIVND (reference sequence). After removal of 7 bases from V and 1 base from J, the junction contained 4 bases not matched to a gene.

The DNA of the CDR3 is TGCGCCAGCAGCTGGAACGTCAACTACGAGCAGTACTTC. Its protein is CASSWNVNYEQYF. This chain uses TRBV5-1 with TRBJ2-7, with no clear D. Germline V gene data show CDR1 as SGHRS and CDR2 as YFSETQ. Trimming pared 3 bases from V and 3 bases from J, leaving 10 bases between. CDR3 size: 13 residues.

The chain is built from TRBV28 and TRBJ1-1; TRBD1 matches 7 bases. The CDR3 consists of 14 residues. V gave up 2 bases and J gave up 3 bases; unmatched junction bases: 3. CDR1 MDHEN and CDR2 SYDVKM come from the germline V gene. In DNA, the CDR3 is TGTGCCAGCAGTTTAGGGGACAGAGACACTGAAGCTTTCTTT. It specifies CASSLGDRDTEAFF.

This chain links TRBV6-5 with TRBJ2-2, with D perhaps TRBD2 (6 bases). The CDR3 sequence is 13 residues long. Deletions cut 1 base from V and 6 bases from J, with 6 bases between. Germline values: CDR1 MNHEY, CDR2 SVGAGI. CDR3 nucleotides: TGTGCCAGCAGTTACTGGGACTCCGGGGAGCTGTTTTTT. Translated, it gives CASSYWDSGELFF.

The V call is TRBV6-1, the J call TRBJ2-7, with 9 bases that match TRBD1. Losses at the gene ends were 2 bases for V and 4 bases for J; bases not matched to a gene: 9. The CDR3 consists of 16 residues. Germline assignment: CDR1 MNHNS and CDR2 SASEGT. The CDR3 bases are TGTGCCAGCAGTGAACCTTCACAGGGGGCGGGGTACGAGCAGTACTTC. Translating it yields CASSEPSQGAGYEQYF.

The chain employs TRBV7-3 and TRBJ2-3; TRBD1 is a possible D gene (6 bases). The CDR3 spans 15 residues. V was shortened by 5 bases and J by 2 bases, with 14 bases between the two germline ends. CDR1 is SGHTA, CDR2 FQGTGA, per germline. The CDR3 bases are TGTGCCAGCAGCCTTGGACAGAGGGCCACAGATACGCAGTATTTT. This encodes CASSLGQRATDTQYF.

The chain has TRBV6-5 and TRBJ1-4, with TRBD1 matching over 9 bases. The trim removed 5 bases at V and 10 bases at J, leaving 11 bases unmatched. Germline V gene lookup returns CDR1 MNHEY and CDR2 SVGAGI. The length of the CDR3 is 15 residues. The CDR3 DNA reads TGTGCCAGCAGTCCAAATACAGGGGGCCGCGGAAAACTGTTTTTT. This encodes CASSPNTGGRGKLFF.